A single sample gave rise to the 29 T cell receptor beta chains below, sequenced in a study of blood T cell repertoires in COVID-19 (dated by TCRdb to about 2020). Library generation was performed with the immunoSEQ multiplex PCR assay. TCRdb obtained this table from immuneACCESS and retained in-frame rearrangements with V and J assigned. These tables miss some clones; where compared with another copy, unresolved V genes account for less than half of the shortfall, and the remainder is unexplained. The sample table shows hundreds of thousands of clones, and 70% to 90% are seen once. In total, the top ten clones hold about 6% of the sample. Sequenced input: PBMCs or T cells enriched from blood (not recorded which). The origin of the receptors is a woman in her 40s who had recovered from COVID-19.

The V gene is TRBV6-1, the J gene TRBJ1-2; 7 bases line up with TRBD1. The CDR3 has 15 amino acids. Unmatched junction bases numbered 5, after V lost 1 base and J lost 3 bases. Germline V gives CDR1 MNHNS, CDR2 SASEGT. The CDR3 coding sequence is TGTGCCAGCAGTGAAGGGGGTCAGGGGGACTATGGCTACACCTTC. This gives the protein CASSEGGQGDYGYTF.

The chain combines TRBV9 with TRBJ2-1; D may be TRBD2 (6 bases). The CDR3 spans 16 residues. V shed 2 bases and J shed 7 bases, with 19 bases lying between them. The germline V gene encodes CDR1 SGDLS and CDR2 YYNGEE. CDR3 residues: CASSVGILRDGNEQFF. DNA of the CDR3: TGTGCCAGCAGCGTCGGGATCTTGCGGGATGGTAATGAGCAGTTCTTC.

This sequence joins TRBV19 and TRBJ1-2; a possible D gene is TRBD1 (6 bases). The CDR3 covers 15 residues. The germline V gene encodes CDR1 LNHDA and CDR2 SQIVND (reference sequence). V lost 4 bases and J 3 bases, leaving 15 bases between the germline ends. The CDR3 sequence: CASSTYSDSDYGYTF. The CDR3 DNA reads TGTGCCAGTAGTACGTACTCGGACAGCGACTATGGCTACACCTTC.

The rearrangement joins TRBV29-1 to TRBJ2-1, with D perhaps TRBD2 (5 bases). This CDR3 region has 14 residues. The germline gives CDR1 SQVTM, CDR2 ANQGSEA. Between the trimmed V and J ends, which lost 3 bases and 5 bases, there was a span of 14 bases. In DNA, the CDR3 is TGCAGCGTTGATGGGTGGGGAGTAAACAATGAGCAGTTCTTC. Translating it yields CSVDGWGVNNEQFF.

The gene calls are TRBV2 and TRBJ2-1, with D possibly being TRBD2 (5 bases). In germline, CDR1 is SNHLY, CDR2 FYNNEI. This CDR3 is 13 amino acids long. V lost 1 base to trimming and J lost 6 bases, with 7 bases between them. The chain's CDR3 is CASSEGGGNEQFF. Written as DNA, the CDR3 is TGTGCCAGCAGTGAAGGAGGAGGCAATGAGCAGTTCTTC.

V gene TRBV2 combines with J gene TRBJ2-1; D not resolved. The V end was cut by 5 bases, the J end by 7 bases, with 12 bases between. The CDR3 runs 13 residues. Germline CDR1 is SNHLY and CDR2 is FYNNEI. The CDR3 sequence: CASSYTLSNEQFF. The CDR3 nucleotides are TGTGCCAGCAGTTATACCCTATCAAATGAGCAGTTCTTC. Complete variable domain (other parts from reference TRBV2 and TRBJ2-1): EPEVTQTPSHQVTQMGQEVILRCVPISNHLYFYWYRQILGQKVEFLVSFYNNEISEKSEIFDDQFSVERPDGSNFTLKIRSTKLEDSAMYFCASSYTLSNEQFFGPGTRLTVL.

The chain recombines TRBV14 with TRBJ2-5; 8 bases match TRBD1. CDR1 is SGHDN and CDR2 is FVKESK in the germline V gene. The CDR3 spans 14 residues. V dropped 10 bases and J dropped 5; count of bases not matched to a gene: 12. The CDR3 DNA follows: TGTGCCACCGACCCCTGGACAGGGAGGGAGACCCAGTACTTC. Protein product: CATDPWTGRETQYF.

This chain uses TRBV19 with TRBJ2-2; 10 nucleotides match TRBD1. This CDR3 has 16 residues. V lost 6 bases, J lost 8 bases, and 12 bases stayed unmatched. Germline CDR1 and CDR2: LNHDA and SQIVND (reference sequence). The chain's CDR3 is CASSDPGTGVRGELFF. In DNA, the CDR3 is TGTGCCAGTAGCGATCCTGGGACAGGGGTAAGAGGGGAGCTGTTTTTT.

This rearrangement joins TRBV27 to TRBJ1-4, with D perhaps matching TRBD1 (5 bases). The CDR3 covers 14 residues. Germline values: CDR1 MNHEY, CDR2 SMNVEV (reference sequence). V was pared by 8 bases and J by 2 bases, with 12 bases between. The CDR3 loop is CASRSGYTNEKLFF. CDR3 bases: TGTGCCAGCCGATCAGGGTACACTAATGAAAAACTGTTTTTT.

This clone was found once. The V gene is TRBV2, the J gene TRBJ2-7; weak D call: TRBD2 (6 bases). Trimming removed 8 bases at V and 0 bases at J, with 17 bases between. This CDR3 region has 15 residues. Germline assignment: CDR1 SNHLY and CDR2 FYNNEI. The CDR3 reads CASDVEGGASYEQYF. In DNA form, the CDR3 reads TGTGCCAGCGATGTGGAGGGAGGAGCCTCCTACGAGCAGTACTTC.

V gene TRBV4-1 combines with J gene TRBJ2-2; D not certain. Germline CDR1 is MGHRA and CDR2 is YSYEKL. The V gene lost 3 bases and the J gene lost 4 bases, with 6 bases spanning the gap. This CDR3 comprises 13 residues. CDR3 sequence: CASSHPSTGELFF. The CDR3 bases are TGCGCCAGCAGCCACCCGTCCACCGGGGAGCTGTTTTTT.

The chain joins TRBV19 to TRBJ1-1; D possibly corresponds to TRBD1 (6 bases). The CDR3 is 14 residues long. Per the germline V gene, CDR1 is LNHDA and CDR2 is SQIVND (reference sequence). V was clipped by 4 bases and J by 2 bases, with 11 bases between them. DNA of the CDR3: TGTGCCAGTAGTACACCGGACAGCAACACTGAAGCTTTCTTT. This gives the protein CASSTPDSNTEAFF.

This rearrangement joins TRBV4-3 to TRBJ2-7, with D perhaps TRBD1 (5 bases). Germline V gene sequence: CDR1 LGHNA, CDR2 YSLEER. The CDR3 runs 15 residues. With 2 bases removed from V and 3 bases from J, the gap between germline ends came to 14 bases. The CDR3: CASSQPLAGIYEQYF. The DNA for the CDR3 is TGCGCCAGCAGCCAACCCCTGGCAGGGATCTACGAGCAGTACTTC.

The chain couples TRBV27 to TRBJ1-5; 8 bases fit TRBD1. Germline V gene lookup returns CDR1 MNHEY and CDR2 SMNVEV (reference sequence). The CDR3 has 13 residues. J was trimmed by 7 bases and V by 6 bases; bases with no gene match: 5. CDR3 region: CASREQGGQPQHF. In nucleotides, the CDR3 is TGTGCCAGCAGGGAACAGGGGGGGCAGCCCCAGCATTTT.

V is TRBV29-1 and J is TRBJ1-1; D is unclear. The germline V gene encodes CDR1 SQVTM and CDR2 ANQGSEA. V lost 4 bases to trimming and J lost 1 base, with 7 bases between them. The CDR3 loop spans 12 amino acids. As DNA, the CDR3 is TGCAGCGTTGGTGAGGGGAACACTGAAGCTTTCTTT. As protein: CSVGEGNTEAFF.

The rearrangement joins TRBV2 to TRBJ2-7, with TRBD2 identical over 11 bases. CDR1 is SNHLY and CDR2 is FYNNEI in the germline V gene. This CDR3 spans 18 amino acids. The V segment lost 4 bases and the J segment 0 bases; nucleotides outside the gene matches: 11. CDR3 residues: CASSGGGLGTSGSYEQYF. The DNA for the CDR3 is TGTGCCAGCAGTGGGGGTGGCCTCGGGACTAGCGGCTCCTACGAGCAGTACTTC.

The CDR3 region is CASQGTQFQPQHF. As DNA, the CDR3 is TGTGCCAGCCAGGGTACCCAGTTTCAGCCCCAGCATTTT. The chain recombines TRBV28 with TRBJ1-5, with TRBD1 as a possible D gene (5 bases). The CDR3 spans 13 residues. V was pared by 8 bases and J by 6 bases, with 14 bases between. Germline CDR1 reads MDHEN; CDR2 reads SYDVKM. Drawing the rest from reference TRBV28 and TRBJ1-5, the complete variable domain is DVKVTQSSRYLVKRTGEKVFLECVQDMDHENMFWYRQDPGLGLRLIYFSYDVKMKEKGDIPEGYSVSREKKERFSLILESASTNQTSMYLCASQGTQFQPQHFGDGTRLSIL.

The sample holds one count of this clone. The chain combines TRBV2 with TRBJ1-2; tentative D call: TRBD1 (6 bases). CDR3 length: 16 amino acids. The V gene lost 4 bases and the J gene lost 0 bases, with 15 bases spanning the gap. Germline V lookup: CDR1 SNHLY, CDR2 FYNNEI. The CDR3 DNA sequence: TGTGCCAGCAGTGCACGGACAGCAGCTCCTAACTATGGCTACACCTTC. As protein: CASSARTAAPNYGYTF.

This chain links TRBV5-6 with TRBJ2-3; 13 positions match TRBD2. This CDR3 is 17 amino acids long. Germline lookup yields CDR1 SGHDT and CDR2 YYEEEE. V lost 4 bases and J lost 1; bases outside the gene matches: 6. CDR3 coding DNA: TGTGCCAGCAGCCAGATAGGACTAGCGGGAGGCACAGATACGCAGTATTTT. It translates to CASSQIGLAGGTDTQYF.

The gene calls are TRBV3-1 (or the pseudogene TRBV3-2) and TRBJ1-2; tentative D call: TRBD1 (6 bases). Germline CDR1 is LGHDT and CDR2 is YNNKEL (reference sequence). The V end lost 0 bases, the J end lost 5 bases, and 19 bases lay between the germline ends. The CDR3 loop spans 17 amino acids. The CDR3 nucleotides read TGTGCCAGCAGCCAAGATTTCGGACAGAGTTTTTGGTATGGCTACACCTTC. This gives the protein CASSQDFGQSFWYGYTF.

The rearrangement links TRBV27 to TRBJ2-7, with TRBD1 identical over 8 bases. V gave up 8 bases and J gave up 4 bases; unmatched junction bases: 4. From germline, CDR1 is MNHEY and CDR2 SMNVEV (reference sequence). The CDR3 is 12 amino acids. The CDR3 DNA reads TGTGCCAGCGGAAACAGGGGGTACGAGCAGTACTTC. This gives the protein CASGNRGYEQYF.

The V gene is TRBV6-1, the J gene TRBJ1-1, with D tentatively TRBD1 (6 bases). The germline gives CDR1 MNHNS, CDR2 SASEGT. The CDR3 loop spans 15 amino acids. V was shortened by 2 bases and J by 3 bases, with 13 bases between the two germline ends. CDR3 in amino acids: CASSERQGRDTEAFF. CDR3 nucleotides: TGTGCCAGCAGTGAACGGCAGGGGCGAGACACTGAAGCTTTCTTT.

The CDR3 bases are TGTGCCAGCACCTGGCGGGGGGACGGGAGCCAGCCCCAGCATTTT. Translation gives CASTWRGDGSQPQHF. The chain carries TRBV28 and TRBJ1-5; D is perhaps TRBD1 (5 bases). Germline-derived CDR1 and CDR2 are MDHEN and SYDVKM. The CDR3 has 15 amino acids. Trimming shortened V by 7 bases and J by 7 bases, and 20 bases separated the two germline ends.

This chain links TRBV7-8 with TRBJ1-1; maybe TRBD1 (5 bases). Trimming took off 5 bases at V and 1 base at J, with 11 bases between the two ends. Per germline, CDR1 SGHVS and CDR2 FQNEAQ. This CDR3 spans 14 amino acids. The DNA of the CDR3 is TGTGCCAGCAGCCCCCTCGGGGGGAACACTGAAGCTTTCTTT. Amino acids: CASSPLGGNTEAFF.

The V and J genes are TRBV28 and TRBJ2-3; no definite D call. The V end was cut by 4 bases, the J end by 5 bases, with 4 bases between. This CDR3 is built from 11 residues. In germline, CDR1 is MDHEN, CDR2 SYDVKM. The CDR3 loop is CASSYGDTQYF. The CDR3 bases are TGTGCCAGCAGTTACGGAGATACGCAGTATTTT. The full variable domain, completed using reference TRBV28 and TRBJ2-3, is DVKVTQSSRYLVKRTGEKVFLECVQDMDHENMFWYRQDPGLGLRLIYFSYDVKMKEKGDIPEGYSVSREKKERFSLILESASTNQTSMYLCASSYGDTQYFGPGTRLTVL.

The V and J genes are TRBV3-1 (or the pseudogene TRBV3-2) and TRBJ2-2, with 8 bases lining up with TRBD2. CDR3 size: 16 residues. The V gene's germline CDR1 is LGHDT and CDR2 YNNKEL (reference sequence). J gave up 6 bases and V 8 bases, and 14 bases lay outside the gene matches. This CDR3 reads CASATPRTSQPGELFF. In DNA form, the CDR3 reads TGTGCCAGCGCTACCCCTAGGACTAGCCAACCCGGGGAGCTGTTTTTT.

Written as DNA, the CDR3 is TGTGCCAGCTCACCCACTCAAGCGGGGGCCTCCTACGAGCAGTACTTC. This translates into CASSPTQAGASYEQYF. V usage is TRBV18 and J usage is TRBJ2-7; 8 nucleotides line up with TRBD2. The ends lost 3 bases at V and 0 bases at J; junction bases unmatched: 7. Looked up from germline, CDR1 is KGHSH and CDR2 is LQKENI. The CDR3 consists of 16 residues.

This chain links TRBV6-2 or TRBV6-3 with TRBJ2-2; maybe TRBD1 (6 bases). V was pared by 0 bases and J by 10 bases, with 15 bases between. The CDR3 length is 15 residues. Germline V gives CDR1 MNHEY, CDR2 SVGEGT. In DNA form, the CDR3 reads TGTGCCAGCAGTTACTCTGGACAGATTAGGGTGGAGCTGTTTTTT. It encodes CASSYSGQIRVELFF.

V and J are TRBV7-2 and TRBJ1-1; 8 bases match TRBD1. Germline assignment: CDR1 SGHTA and CDR2 FQGNSA. The CDR3 consists of 15 residues. The V and J ends lost 7 bases and 6 bases, in that order; junction bases with no gene match: 13. The CDR3 bases are TGTGCCAGCACCCGTTTGGGGCAGGGGGCCTCTGAAGCTTTCTTT. The encoded protein is CASTRLGQGASEAFF.